Each of the 18 T cell receptor beta chains below was sequenced from the same sample in a study of blood T cell repertoires in COVID-19. Here immunoSEQ multiplex PCR was the method, and the copy in TCRdb shows in-frame clones only, minus some. The data contain roughly 150,000 clones, around 82% of them singletons. The sample comprised peripheral blood. The receptor source for this set is a man between 60 and 75 years old with active or convalescent COVID-19.

V is TRBV11-3 and J is TRBJ2-1; D unresolved. V was pared by 0 bases and J by 9 bases, with 9 bases between. CDR1 SGHNT and CDR2 YENEEA come from the germline V gene. This CDR3 has 13 residues. The CDR3 sequence is CASSLDQVSEQFF. As DNA, the CDR3 is TGTGCCAGCAGCTTAGATCAGGTTAGTGAGCAGTTCTTC. The whole variable domain, filled in from reference TRBV11-3 and TRBJ2-1, reads EAGVVQSPRYKIIEKKQPVAFWCNPISGHNTLYWYLQNLGQGPELLIRYENEEAVDDSQLPKDRFSAERLKGVDSTLKIQPAELGDSAVYLCASSLDQVSEQFFGPGTRLTVL.

This clone was counted a few times. The chain combines TRBV28 with TRBJ1-6; no definite D call. The CDR3 totals 13 residues. V gave up 2 bases and J gave up 10 bases, with 9 bases separating them. Germline loops: CDR1 MDHEN, CDR2 SYDVKM. The DNA for the CDR3 is TGTGCCAGCAGTTTAGGTGGCGGCTCACCCCTCCACTTT. Encoded protein: CASSLGGGSPLHF.

The rearrangement joins TRBV6-6 to TRBJ2-1, with D perhaps matching TRBD2 (5 bases). The CDR3 has 11 amino acids. Germline V gene sequence: CDR1 MNHNY, CDR2 SVGAGI (reference sequence). V was shortened by 2 bases and J by 9 bases, with 5 bases between the two germline ends. Here the CDR3 reads CASSYEGEQFF. The CDR3 DNA reads TGTGCCAGCAGTTACGAGGGTGAGCAGTTCTTC.

This chain links TRBV7-2 with TRBJ2-1; weak D call: TRBD1 (6 bases). Trimming took off 4 bases at V and 10 bases at J, with 20 bases between the two ends. Germline CDR1 reads SGHTA; CDR2 reads FQGNSA. CDR3 length: 15 amino acids. CDR3 in DNA: TGTGCCAGCAGCTCGAATGAGGGGGTCGGAGGAGAGCAGTTCTTC. Amino acid sequence: CASSSNEGVGGEQFF.

This clone is a singleton in its sample. This chain links TRBV28 with TRBJ1-2; 8 bases agree with TRBD1. The CDR3 totals 13 residues. The V segment lost 4 bases and the J segment 8 bases; nucleotides outside the gene matches: 6. Looked up from germline, CDR1 is MDHEN and CDR2 is SYDVKM. The CDR3 here is CASSSGQDVGYTF. The CDR3 coding sequence is TGTGCCAGCAGTTCGGGACAGGATGTAGGCTACACCTTC.

Regarding this clone: The sample has other DNA sequences that encode this CDR3 too. The chain links TRBV6-5 to TRBJ1-1; TRBD1 matches at 9 bases. CDR1 is MNHEY, CDR2 SVGAGI, per germline. The CDR3 is made up of 14 amino acids. The ends lost 5 bases at V and 2 bases at J; junction bases unmatched: 3. Written as DNA, the CDR3 is TGTGCCAGCAGTCCGGGACAGGGAAACACTGAAGCTTTCTTT. It specifies CASSPGQGNTEAFF.

This clone was seen more than once but under ten times. The chain links TRBV28 to TRBJ1-1, with a possible D match to TRBD1 (6 bases). This CDR3 has 13 amino acids. Per germline, CDR1 MDHEN and CDR2 SYDVKM. Trimming took off 5 bases at V and 3 bases at J, with 10 bases between the two ends. CDR3: CASSRQEDTEAFF. The CDR3 coding sequence is TGTGCCAGCAGTAGACAGGAGGACACTGAAGCTTTCTTT.

In its sample, this clone was seen once. The CDR3 spells CASSNRQGTTDTQYF. The DNA of the CDR3 is TGTGCCAGCAGCAACCGACAGGGCACCACAGATACGCAGTATTTT. The chain joins TRBV5-5 to TRBJ2-3; 7 nucleotides match TRBD1. The trim removed 4 bases at V and 2 bases at J, leaving 7 bases unmatched. The CDR3 consists of 15 residues. Germline V gene data show CDR1 as SGHKS and CDR2 as YYEKEE (reference sequence).

The V and J genes are TRBV9 and TRBJ2-3; TRBD2 aligns across 10 bases. Germline-derived CDR1 and CDR2 are SGDLS and YYNGEE. The CDR3 runs to 20 residues. V gave up 3 bases and J gave up 6 bases; unmatched junction bases: 22. The CDR3 sequence is CASSGRGGGEREGHPDTQYF. CDR3 DNA: TGTGCCAGCAGCGGAAGGGGAGGGGGCGAGCGGGAGGGCCACCCGGATACGCAGTATTTT.

This rearrangement joins TRBV9 to TRBJ2-1; a possible D gene is TRBD2 (6 bases). Trimming pared 3 bases from V and 1 base from J, leaving 20 bases between. CDR1 and CDR2 from the germline V gene are SGDLS and YYNGEE. The CDR3 runs 18 residues. The CDR3 coding sequence is TGTGCCAGCAGCGAGCCAGCAACGGGGGAGTTATCCTACAATGAGCAGTTCTTC. It translates to CASSEPATGELSYNEQFF.

The genes are TRBV15 and TRBJ2-7, with D hard to call. V shed 3 bases and J shed 10 bases, with 13 bases lying between them. The V gene's germline CDR1 is LNHNV and CDR2 YYDKDF (reference sequence). The CDR3 is made up of 12 amino acids. In DNA, the CDR3 is TGTGCCACCAGCAGCCACTTGGAGCGTCAGTACTTC. Its protein is CATSSHLERQYF.

This rearrangement joins TRBV20-1 to TRBJ1-1; 7 bases map to TRBD1. CDR3 size: 15 residues. Germline CDR1 reads DFQATT; CDR2 reads SNEGSKA (reference sequence). V lost 3 bases, J lost 3 bases, and 10 bases stayed unmatched. The CDR3 nucleotides are TGCAGTGCTAGTATTCGGCAGGGGGGCGACACTGAAGCTTTCTTT. Protein sequence: CSASIRQGGDTEAFF.

The chain uses TRBV7-8 and TRBJ1-5; D unresolved. Germline V gives CDR1 SGHVS, CDR2 FQNEAQ. V was cut by 5 bases and J by 10 bases, with 12 bases left in between. The CDR3 covers 12 residues. The CDR3 here is CASSQLRGPQHF. For the CDR3, the DNA is TGTGCCAGCAGCCAGTTGCGGGGTCCCCAGCATTTT.

V and J are TRBV13 and TRBJ1-2; D gene ambiguous. V was pared by 6 bases and J by 4 bases, with 9 bases between. Germline CDR1 and CDR2: PRHDT and FYEKMQ (reference sequence). The CDR3 consists of 12 residues. CDR3 in DNA: TGTGCCAGCAGGGCCTTCTTCTATGGCTACACCTTC. It codes for CASRAFFYGYTF.

V gene TRBV9 combines with J gene TRBJ2-6; 7 bases match TRBD1. Germline V CDR1 and CDR2: SGDLS, YYNGEE. The junction had 5 bases not matched to a gene; V was cut back by 3 bases and J by 2 bases. The CDR3 is 16 amino acids. The CDR3: CASSATGATGANVLTF. DNA for the CDR3: TGTGCCAGCAGCGCTACAGGGGCCACTGGGGCCAACGTCCTGACTTTC.

The chain carries TRBV4-2 and TRBJ2-1; 14 nucleotides line up with TRBD2. V trimming: 3 bases; J trimming: 7 bases; junction bases outside the gene matches: 5. The V gene's germline CDR1 is LGHNA and CDR2 YNFKEQ. This CDR3 is built from 16 residues. The CDR3 spells CASSQGLAGVDNEQFF. For the CDR3, the DNA is TGTGCCAGCAGCCAGGGACTAGCGGGAGTGGATAATGAGCAGTTCTTC.

The gene calls are TRBV5-1 and TRBJ1-2, with unresolved D. The CDR3 has 19 amino acids. V was cut by 3 bases and J by 0 bases, with 24 bases left in between. Per the germline V gene, CDR1 is SGHRS and CDR2 is YFSETQ. The CDR3 here is CASSSRGPLFARANYGYTF. In DNA form, the CDR3 reads TGCGCCAGCAGCTCTAGAGGACCCCTGTTTGCGCGGGCTAACTATGGCTACACCTTC.

As concerns this clone: An end of the junction does not agree with germline; a read error may underlie this. The chain couples TRBV19 to TRBJ1-1, with TRBD1 identical over 7 bases. The CDR3 has 14 amino acids. Germline V gene lookup returns CDR1 LNHDA and CDR2 SQIVND (reference sequence). DNA of the CDR3: TGTGCCAGTCGTCCCGGGACAGTGAAGACTGAAGCTTTCTTT. It is translated as CASRPGTVKTEAFF.